The next 15 T cell receptor beta chains were all read from a single sample in a study of CD8 T cells in ankylosing spondylitis. TCRdb redid the calling of the 5' RACE reads with MiXCR, one entry per CDR3 protein. The data hold about 33,000 distinct CDR3 sequences, with 13% observed a single time. What was sequenced was synovial fluid, either unsorted or a sorted T cell fraction (not recorded which). The receptor set was obtained from a male donor with ankylosing spondylitis.

This clonotype was counted only a few times. The V and J genes are TRBV19 and TRBJ1-2, with a possible D match to TRBD1 (5 bases). CDR3 length: 14 amino acids. Trimming pared 3 bases from V and 4 bases from J, leaving 12 bases between. CDR1 is LNHDA and CDR2 is SQIVND in the germline V gene (reference sequence). CDR3: CASSMFGASYGYTF. The CDR3 nucleotides are TGTGCCAGTAGTATGTTCGGGGCAAGCTATGGCTACACCTTC. The whole variable domain, remainder taken from reference TRBV19 and TRBJ1-2, is DGGITQSPKYLFRKEGQNVTLSCEQNLNHDAMYWYRQDPGQGLRLIYYSQIVNDFQKGDIAEGYSVSREKKESFPLTVTSAQKNPTAFYLCASSMFGASYGYTFGSGTRLTVV.

The genes are TRBV20-1 and TRBJ1-1; TRBD1 aligns across 8 bases. The V and J ends lost 5 bases and 1 base, in that order; junction bases with no gene match: 9. Germline CDR1 reads DFQATT; CDR2 reads SNEGSKA (reference sequence). The length of the CDR3 is 15 residues. CDR3 protein: CSAHRPGTGNTEAFF. The CDR3 DNA sequence: TGCAGTGCTCACCGTCCCGGGACAGGGAACACTGAAGCTTTCTTT.

This clonotype was picked up a small number of times. J is TRBJ1-2 and V is TRBV6-2 or TRBV6-3; 7 bases match TRBD1. After removal of 8 bases from V and 2 bases from J, the junction contained 5 bases not matched to a gene. Germline CDR1 MNHEY, CDR2 SVGEGT. This CDR3 comprises 13 residues. CDR3 sequence: CASSGTENYGYTF. The CDR3 DNA follows: TGTGCCAGCTCCGGGACAGAAAACTATGGCTACACCTTC.

The rearrangement joins TRBV4-2 to TRBJ1-5; D is unresolved. The CDR3 consists of 16 residues. Trimming took 0 bases from V and 0 from J, leaving 9 bases between them. Per the germline V gene, CDR1 is LGHNA and CDR2 is YNFKEQ. CDR3 residues: CASSQEVTYSNQPQHF. The CDR3 DNA sequence: TGTGCCAGCAGCCAAGAAGTAACGTATAGCAATCAGCCCCAGCATTTT.

The chain combines TRBV7-9 with TRBJ2-2; no clear D. V was pared by 0 bases and J by 5 bases, with 10 bases between. This CDR3 is built from 15 residues. Germline values: CDR1 SEHNR, CDR2 FQNEAQ (reference sequence). The CDR3 nucleotides read TGTGCCAGCAGCTTAGCGGGGATTTGGACCGGGGAGCTGTTTTTT. Its protein product is CASSLAGIWTGELFF.

This clonotype was counted a few times. The chain has TRBV28 and TRBJ1-2; D is perhaps TRBD1 (5 bases). The CDR3 is 16 residues long. V lost 1 base to trimming and J lost 6 bases, with 18 bases between them. CDR1 is MDHEN and CDR2 is SYDVKM in the germline V gene. The DNA of the CDR3 is TGTGCCAGCAGTTTATCGTACGGGGGAAGGGATAATGGCTACACCTTC. Its translation: CASSLSYGGRDNGYTF.

The chain recombines TRBV4-2 with TRBJ2-1, with D possibly matching TRBD2 (5 bases). CDR3 size: 17 residues. Trimming stripped 0 bases from V and 0 bases from J, with 12 bases between. CDR1 and CDR2 from the germline V gene are LGHNA and YNFKEQ. The CDR3 sequence: CASSQDGVGISYNEQFF. In nucleotides, the CDR3 is TGTGCCAGCAGCCAAGACGGGGTAGGGATCTCCTACAATGAGCAGTTCTTC.

In its sample, this clonotype was seen many times. This rearrangement joins TRBV20-1 to TRBJ1-6, with TRBD1 matching over 7 bases. Unmatched junction bases numbered 9, after V lost 6 bases and J lost 7 bases. Germline V gene data show CDR1 as DFQATT and CDR2 as SNEGSKA (reference sequence). This CDR3 region has 14 residues. CDR3 residues: CSARSLTGNSPLHF. CDR3 DNA: TGCAGTGCCAGGTCCCTGACAGGGAATTCACCCCTCCACTTT.

This clonotype was recorded at least ten times. A read error may account for a junction end that differs from germline. The CDR3 bases are TGTGCCAGCAGCTTGGGGAAGCAGGGGAAGGATTTT. Translated, it gives CASSLGKQGKDF. V gene TRBV7-9 combines with J gene TRBJ1-1, with D perhaps TRBD1 (6 bases). From germline, CDR1 is SEHNR and CDR2 FQNEAQ (reference sequence). The CDR3 length is 12 residues.

CDR3 amino acids: CATALDRSSGANVLTF. As DNA, the CDR3 is TGTGCCACTGCGCTTGATCGGAGCTCTGGGGCCAACGTCCTGACTTTC. The genes are TRBV19 and TRBJ2-6; no firm D call. Germline V gene sequence: CDR1 LNHDA, CDR2 SQIVND (reference sequence). V was clipped by 10 bases and J by 0 bases, with 16 bases between them. The CDR3 runs 16 residues.

This clonotype occurred many times. This sequence joins TRBV6-2 or TRBV6-3 and TRBJ2-1; 7 bases align to TRBD2. Germline trimming cut 0 bases from V and 7 bases from J; bases unmatched to any gene: 6. Per germline, CDR1 MNHEY and CDR2 SVGEGT. This CDR3 contains 15 residues. The CDR3 here is CASSYSREGPNEQFF. CDR3 coding DNA: TGTGCCAGCAGTTACTCGAGGGAGGGCCCGAATGAGCAGTTCTTC.

A few counts support this clonotype. V and J are TRBV29-1 and TRBJ1-2; 9 bases are shared with TRBD1. Trimming cost V 5 bases and J 4 bases; bases outside gene matches: 2. CDR3 size: 12 residues. The germline CDR1 and CDR2 sequences are SQVTM and ANQGSEA. The CDR3 DNA reads as TGCAGCGTTCCACAGGGGGCCTATGGCTACACCTTC. Translated, it gives CSVPQGAYGYTF.

A remark on this clonotype: A read error may produce the germline difference seen at one junction end. CDR3 in DNA: TGTACCAGCAGTTTCTGGGAAGTAGGCGGGCAGCCATACAATGAGCAGTTCTTC. It yields the protein CTSSFWEVGGQPYNEQFF. The chain combines TRBV12-3 or TRBV12-4 with TRBJ2-1; tentatively, D is TRBD2 (5 bases). The CDR3 totals 18 residues.

The chain combines TRBV11-2 with TRBJ2-5; 8 positions match TRBD2. There are 18 residues in the CDR3. CDR1 is SGHAT, CDR2 FQNNGV, per germline. V shed 2 bases and J 1 base; nucleotides not matched to a gene: 12. CDR3 residues: CASSLLSGDFIPQETQYF. In DNA form, the CDR3 reads TGTGCCAGCAGCTTACTTAGCGGGGATTTTATCCCCCAAGAGACCCAGTACTTC.

In this sample, this clonotype turned up a few times. The J gene is TRBJ1-1, the V gene TRBV4-3; no clear D gene. The CDR3 length is 15 residues. Germline V gene data show CDR1 as LGHNA and CDR2 as YSLEER. V dropped 0 bases and J dropped 5 bases, with 13 bases sitting between them. The CDR3 bases are TGCGCCAGCAGCCAAGATACCCTCGTCGGGACTGAAGCTTTCTTT. It encodes CASSQDTLVGTEAFF.